The 27 T cell receptor beta chains presented below share a single source sample, sequenced in a study of T cell changes during pregnancy in multiple sclerosis. Sequencing was performed with immunoSEQ multiplex PCR; in TCRdb, only in-frame clones are kept and a portion is missing. The table includes almost 95,000 clones, about 92% detected once. The specimen comprised peripheral blood, sampled in the first trimester of pregnancy. The receptors originated from a female donor with multiple sclerosis, enrolled in a pregnancy study.

This chain links TRBV15 with TRBJ2-2, with D possibly matching TRBD2 (5 bases). Germline loops: CDR1 LNHNV, CDR2 YYDKDF (reference sequence). V lost 2 bases and J lost 4, with 11 bases in between. The length of the CDR3 is 15 residues. CDR3 amino acids: CATSRQTTSTGELFF. The CDR3 nucleotides read TGTGCCACCAGCAGACAAACTACTAGCACCGGGGAGCTGTTTTTT.

The CDR3 region has the DNA TGTGCCAGCAGTTTAGGGTACGCGGGAGATGAGCAGTTCTTC. It translates to CASSLGYAGDEQFF. The chain has TRBV27 and TRBJ2-1, with 7 bases that match TRBD2. The germline CDR1 and CDR2 sequences are MNHEY and SMNVEV (reference sequence). CDR3 size: 14 residues. J gave up 8 bases and V 2 bases, and 6 bases lay outside the gene matches.

The sample holds one count of this clone. The chain is built from TRBV6-1 and TRBJ1-4, with 8 positions matching TRBD1. The V and J ends lost 2 bases and 7 bases, in that order; junction bases with no gene match: 9. Germline CDR1 is MNHNS and CDR2 is SASEGT. This CDR3 is 16 amino acids long. The CDR3 is CASSESGGTGIEKLFF. The DNA for the CDR3 is TGTGCCAGCAGTGAAAGTGGCGGGACAGGAATTGAAAAACTGTTTTTT.

This chain connects TRBV7-3 to TRBJ2-3; TRBD1 is a possible D gene (5 bases). Trimming removed 4 bases from V and 6 bases from J, with 11 bases in between. The CDR3 runs to 13 residues. The germline V gene encodes CDR1 SGHTA and CDR2 FQGTGA. CDR3 residues: CASSWQGFDTQYF. DNA of the CDR3: TGTGCCAGCAGCTGGCAGGGTTTTGATACGCAGTATTTT.

This rearrangement joins TRBV11-2 to TRBJ1-1; no clear D. Looked up from germline, CDR1 is SGHAT and CDR2 is FQNNGV. Trimming shortened V by 1 base and J by 1 base, and 7 bases separated the two germline ends. This CDR3 contains 14 residues. The CDR3 reads CASSLVSSNTEAFF. CDR3 in DNA: TGTGCCAGCAGCTTAGTTAGCTCGAACACTGAAGCTTTCTTT.

The J gene is TRBJ2-5, the V gene TRBV7-9; D is possibly TRBD2 (6 bases). CDR1 is SEHNR, CDR2 FQNEAQ, per germline (reference sequence). V gave up 4 bases and J gave up 1 base, with 13 bases separating them. The CDR3 runs to 15 residues. For the CDR3, the DNA is TGTGCCAGCAGCTCGCGCGGGGATTTCCAAGAGACCCAGTACTTC. This sequence encodes CASSSRGDFQETQYF. Filled out from reference TRBV7-9 and TRBJ2-5, the complete variable domain reads DTGVSQNPRHKITKRGQNVTFRCDPISEHNRLYWYRQTLGQGPEFLTYFQNEAQLEKSRLLSDRFSAERPKGSFSTLEIQRTEQGDSAMYLCASSSRGDFQETQYFGPGTRLLVL.

V usage is TRBV7-9 and J usage is TRBJ2-3; D gene unclear. The CDR3 sequence is 12 residues long. Trimming took off 5 bases at V and 3 bases at J, with 6 bases between the two ends. Germline V gives CDR1 SEHNR, CDR2 FQNEAQ (reference sequence). The CDR3 protein is CASSLRTDTQYF. DNA for the CDR3: TGTGCCAGCAGCCTGCGGACAGATACGCAGTATTTT.

This chain uses TRBV4-1 with TRBJ2-2; 10 bases agree with TRBD2. The CDR3 runs to 16 residues. V trimming: 0 bases; J trimming: 7 bases; junction bases outside the gene matches: 5. Germline V CDR1 and CDR2: MGHRA, YSYEKL. CDR3 region: CASSQELAGLIGELFF. DNA for the CDR3: TGCGCCAGCAGCCAAGAACTAGCGGGATTAATCGGGGAGCTGTTTTTT.

This chain joins TRBV10-1 and TRBJ2-2; D is ambiguous. CDR1 is WNHNN, CDR2 SYGVQD, per germline (reference sequence). The CDR3 sequence is 14 residues long. The V end was cut by 5 bases, the J end by 4 bases, with 11 bases between. The CDR3 here is CASSFERVTGELFF. The CDR3 DNA sequence: TGCGCCAGCAGTTTCGAGCGTGTCACCGGGGAGCTGTTTTTT.

This clone showed up just once. CDR3 in amino acids: CASTTGTQYQETQYF. The CDR3 nucleotides are TGTGCCAGCACCACCGGGACACAGTACCAAGAGACCCAGTACTTC. The gene calls are TRBV9 and TRBJ2-5; weak D call: TRBD1 (6 bases). Germline V CDR1 and CDR2: SGDLS, YYNGEE. Trimming took off 6 bases at V and 0 bases at J, with 15 bases between the two ends. CDR3 length: 15 amino acids.

This chain joins TRBV7-9 and TRBJ2-1; 8 nucleotides align to TRBD2. The germline CDR1 and CDR2 sequences are SEHNR and FQNEAQ (reference sequence). The CDR3 extends over 13 amino acids. J gave up 5 bases and V 8 bases, and 5 bases lay outside the gene matches. The CDR3: CASEAGVNNEQFF. CDR3 sequence (DNA): TGTGCCAGCGAAGCGGGAGTTAACAATGAGCAGTTCTTC.

The chain carries TRBV18 and TRBJ2-7; TRBD1 is a possible D gene (6 bases). CDR1 and CDR2 from the germline V gene are KGHSH and LQKENI. V dropped 6 bases and J dropped 0 bases, with 12 bases sitting between them. The CDR3 contains 14 residues. The CDR3 protein is CASSLRTDSYEQYF. The CDR3 nucleotides are TGTGCCAGCTCCCTTCGGACAGACTCCTACGAGCAGTACTTC. Complete variable domain (other parts from reference TRBV18 and TRBJ2-7): NAGVMQNPRHLVRRRGQEARLRCSPMKGHSHVYWYRQLPEEGLKFMVYLQKENIIDESGMPKERFSAEFPKEGPSILRIQQVVRGDSAAYFCASSLRTDSYEQYFGPGTRLTVT.

In this sample, this clone turned up a few times. CDR3 coding DNA: TGTGCCAGCAGTGACTCTGCGGGAGCCACAGATACGCAGTATTTT. It codes for CASSDSAGATDTQYF. This chain uses TRBV6-4 with TRBJ2-3, with TRBD2 matching 7 bases. Germline assignment: CDR1 MRHNA and CDR2 SNTAGT. The CDR3 runs to 15 residues. V gave up 0 bases and J gave up 2 bases; unmatched junction bases: 2.

CDR3 loop: CASTKGGQGVRNEQFF. The CDR3, as DNA: TGTGCCAGCACCAAAGGGGGGCAGGGGGTTCGGAATGAGCAGTTCTTC. The chain couples TRBV9 to TRBJ2-1; D is perhaps TRBD1 (7 bases). This CDR3 is built from 16 residues. V was cut by 6 bases and J by 7 bases, with 23 bases left in between. Per the germline V gene, CDR1 is SGDLS and CDR2 is YYNGEE. Filled out from reference TRBV9 and TRBJ2-1, the complete variable domain reads DSGVTQTPKHLITATGQRVTLRCSPRSGDLSVYWYQQSLDQGLQFLIQYYNGEERAKGNILERFSAQQFPDLHSELNLSSLELGDSALYFCASTKGGQGVRNEQFFGPGTRLTVL.

The CDR3 nucleotides read TGCGCCAGCAGCCAAGACGGACAGACGAATCAGCCCCAGCATTTT. Amino acids: CASSQDGQTNQPQHF. The V and J genes are TRBV4-1 and TRBJ1-5; D might be TRBD1 (6 bases). Germline CDR1 is MGHRA and CDR2 is YSYEKL. There are 15 residues in the CDR3. The V gene lost 0 bases and the J gene lost 4 bases, with 10 bases spanning the gap.

The chain links TRBV19 to TRBJ2-7; 9 bases fit TRBD2. The length of the CDR3 is 15 residues. Germline V gives CDR1 LNHDA, CDR2 SQIVND (reference sequence). The V and J ends lost 1 base and 4 bases, in that order; junction bases with no gene match: 5. The CDR3 sequence is CASSIGSGRFYEQYF. In DNA, the CDR3 is TGTGCCAGTAGTATAGGCAGCGGGAGGTTTTACGAGCAGTACTTC.

The CDR3 coding sequence is TGCGCCAGCAGCTTGGGGGACAGGGTTTACACTGAAGCTTTCTTT. Translation gives CASSLGDRVYTEAFF. The chain couples TRBV5-1 to TRBJ1-1, with 9 bases lining up with TRBD1. After removal of 0 bases from V and 3 bases from J, the junction contained 3 bases not matched to a gene. The CDR3 sequence is 15 residues long. Germline values: CDR1 SGHRS, CDR2 YFSETQ.

V is TRBV15 and J is TRBJ1-4, with TRBD1 as a possible D gene (6 bases). Germline CDR1 is LNHNV and CDR2 is YYDKDF (reference sequence). V lost 3 bases, J lost 5 bases, and 13 bases lay in between. The CDR3 sequence is 15 residues long. CDR3 nucleotides: TGTGCCACCAGCAGCTCCGGGACATTGAATGAAAAACTGTTTTTT. Translation: CATSSSGTLNEKLFF.

The chain employs TRBV5-6 and TRBJ1-2; perhaps TRBD1 as D (6 bases). There are 12 residues in the CDR3. The germline V gene has CDR1 SGHDT and CDR2 YYEEEE. The ends were cut back, 5 bases at V and 8 bases at J, with 13 bases in the middle. CDR3 residues: CASRETGSGYTF. The DNA for the CDR3 is TGTGCCAGCAGGGAAACAGGGAGCGGCTACACCTTC.

The chain links TRBV18 to TRBJ2-2; no clear D. V was pared by 3 bases and J by 1 base, with 6 bases between. CDR3 size: 14 residues. The V gene's germline CDR1 is KGHSH and CDR2 LQKENI. In DNA, the CDR3 is TGTGCCAGCTCACCGTCTGTGAACACCGGGGAGCTGTTTTTT. It codes for CASSPSVNTGELFF.

This chain uses TRBV30 with TRBJ1-1, with D unclear. This CDR3 is 13 amino acids long. From germline, CDR1 is GTSNPN and CDR2 SVGIG (reference sequence). V was pared by 7 bases and J by 5 bases, with 17 bases between. The CDR3 reads CASLRQPRTEAFF. CDR3 nucleotide sequence: TGTGCCTCGCTGAGGCAGCCTAGGACTGAAGCTTTCTTT.

A single count supports this clone. The chain uses TRBV7-9 and TRBJ1-2; tentative D call: TRBD1 (6 bases). The length of the CDR3 is 15 residues. Trimming shortened V by 0 bases and J by 3 bases, and 11 bases separated the two germline ends. Germline loops: CDR1 SEHNR, CDR2 FQNEAQ (reference sequence). The CDR3 nucleotides read TGTGCCAGCAGCTTAGCGTCAGGGGTGGACTATGGCTACACCTTC. Protein product: CASSLASGVDYGYTF.

This clone appeared a few times. The chain links TRBV19 to TRBJ1-5, with D possibly matching TRBD1 (6 bases). This CDR3 has 13 amino acids. CDR1 is LNHDA and CDR2 is SQIVND in the germline V gene (reference sequence). V lost 6 bases, J lost 4 bases, and 10 bases lay in between. The CDR3 nucleotides read TGTGCCAGTAGCGGACAGAAAAATCAGCCCCAGCATTTT. It translates to CASSGQKNQPQHF.

The J gene is TRBJ2-7, the V gene TRBV6-6; D is perhaps TRBD2 (6 bases). V was cut by 3 bases and J by 1 base, with 10 bases left in between. CDR3 length equals 14 residues. Germline CDR1 reads MNHNY; CDR2 reads SVGAGI (reference sequence). CDR3 nucleotides: TGTGCCAGCAGTTATAATGGAGGGTCCTACGAGCAGTACTTC. It translates to CASSYNGGSYEQYF.

The CDR3 spells CASSAQTGGSNEQYF. The CDR3 nucleotides are TGTGCCAGCAGCGCCCAAACAGGGGGGTCCAACGAGCAGTACTTC. The chain has TRBV7-8 and TRBJ2-7; 8 bases are shared with TRBD1. There are 15 residues in the CDR3. J was trimmed by 5 bases and V by 5 bases; bases with no gene match: 11. The V gene's germline CDR1 is SGHVS and CDR2 FQNEAQ. Drawing the rest from reference TRBV7-8 and TRBJ2-7, the complete variable domain is GAGVSQSPRYKVAKRGQDVALRCDPISGHVSLFWYQQALGQGPEFLTYFQNEAQLDKSGLPSDRFFAERPEGSVSTLKIQRTQQEDSAVYLCASSAQTGGSNEQYFGPGTRLTVT.

The genes are TRBV5-4 and TRBJ2-7, with 11 bases matching TRBD2. V gave up 5 bases and J gave up 3 bases; unmatched junction bases: 1. The germline V gene has CDR1 SGHNT and CDR2 YYREEE (reference sequence). The CDR3 covers 13 residues. The CDR3: CASSTSGSYEQYF. The CDR3 nucleotides are TGTGCCAGCAGTACTAGCGGGAGCTACGAGCAGTACTTC. Filled out from reference TRBV5-4 and TRBJ2-7, the complete variable domain reads ETGVTQSPTHLIKTRGQQVTLRCSSQSGHNTVSWYQQALGQGPQFIFQYYREEENGRGNFPPRFSGLQFPNYSSELNVNALELDDSALYLCASSTSGSYEQYFGPGTRLTVT.

The chain couples TRBV28 to TRBJ2-1; no definite D call. Deletions cut 8 bases from V and 4 bases from J, with 6 bases between. Germline V gives CDR1 MDHEN, CDR2 SYDVKM. There are 11 residues in the CDR3. CDR3 protein: CASGPYNEQFF. The CDR3 region has the DNA TGTGCCAGCGGCCCTTACAATGAGCAGTTCTTC.